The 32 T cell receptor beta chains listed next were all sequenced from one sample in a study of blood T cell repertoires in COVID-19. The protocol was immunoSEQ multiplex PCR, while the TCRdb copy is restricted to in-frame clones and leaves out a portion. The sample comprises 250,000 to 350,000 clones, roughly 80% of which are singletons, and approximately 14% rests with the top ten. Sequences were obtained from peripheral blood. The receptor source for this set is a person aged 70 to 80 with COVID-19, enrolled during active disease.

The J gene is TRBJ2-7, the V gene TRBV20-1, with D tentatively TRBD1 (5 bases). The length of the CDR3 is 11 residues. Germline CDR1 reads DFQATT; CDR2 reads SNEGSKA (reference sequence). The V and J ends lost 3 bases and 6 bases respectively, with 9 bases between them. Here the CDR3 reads CSARAGIEQYF. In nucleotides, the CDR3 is TGCAGTGCTAGGGCAGGGATCGAGCAGTACTTC.

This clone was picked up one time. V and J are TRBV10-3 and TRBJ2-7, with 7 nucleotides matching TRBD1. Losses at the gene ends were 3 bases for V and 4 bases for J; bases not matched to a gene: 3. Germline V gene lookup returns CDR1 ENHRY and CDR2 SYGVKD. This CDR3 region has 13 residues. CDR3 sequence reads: CAISDPTGYEQYF. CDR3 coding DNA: TGTGCCATCAGTGATCCGACAGGGTACGAGCAGTACTTC.

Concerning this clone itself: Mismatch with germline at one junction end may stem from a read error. The CDR3 sequence: CASSLGETGGYTF. The CDR3 nucleotides read TGTGCCAGCAGCCTGGGAGAAACTGGTGGCTACACTTTC. The rearrangement joins TRBV7-9 to TRBJ1-2, with no clear D. This CDR3 is 13 amino acids long. Germline loops: CDR1 SEHNR, CDR2 FQNEAQ (reference sequence).

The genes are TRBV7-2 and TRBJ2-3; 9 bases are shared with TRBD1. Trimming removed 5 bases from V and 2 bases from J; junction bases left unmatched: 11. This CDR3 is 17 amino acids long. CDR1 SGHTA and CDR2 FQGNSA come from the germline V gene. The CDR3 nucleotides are TGTGCCAGCAGCCTAATGCCGGGACAGGGCTTCACAGATACGCAGTATTTT. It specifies CASSLMPGQGFTDTQYF.

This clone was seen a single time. The CDR3 spells CASSLGRSGYGYTF. The CDR3, as DNA: TGCGCCAGCAGCTTGGGCCGCTCGGGGTATGGCTACACCTTC. The genes are TRBV5-1 and TRBJ1-2; no reliable D call. CDR1 SGHRS and CDR2 YFSETQ come from the germline V gene. The CDR3 has 14 residues. The V and J ends lost 0 bases and 5 bases respectively, with 11 bases between them.

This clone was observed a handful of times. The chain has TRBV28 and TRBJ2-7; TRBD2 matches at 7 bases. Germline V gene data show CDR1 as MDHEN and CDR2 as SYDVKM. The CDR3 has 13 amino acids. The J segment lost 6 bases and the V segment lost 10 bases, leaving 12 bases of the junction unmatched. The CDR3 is CAISAGGLREQYF. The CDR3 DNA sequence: TGTGCCATTTCCGCCGGGGGACTACGCGAGCAGTACTTC.

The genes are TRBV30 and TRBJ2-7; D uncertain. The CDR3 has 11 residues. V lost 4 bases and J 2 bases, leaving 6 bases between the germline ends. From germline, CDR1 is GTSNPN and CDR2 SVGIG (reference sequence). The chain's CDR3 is CAWTDTYEQYF. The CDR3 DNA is TGTGCCTGGACAGATACCTACGAGCAGTACTTC. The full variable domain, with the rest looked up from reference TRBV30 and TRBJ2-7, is SQTIHQWPATLVQPVGSPLSLECTVEGTSNPNLYWYRQAAGRGLQLLFYSVGIGQISSEVPQNLSASRPQDRQFILSSKKLLLSDSGFYLCAWTDTYEQYFGPGTRLTVT.

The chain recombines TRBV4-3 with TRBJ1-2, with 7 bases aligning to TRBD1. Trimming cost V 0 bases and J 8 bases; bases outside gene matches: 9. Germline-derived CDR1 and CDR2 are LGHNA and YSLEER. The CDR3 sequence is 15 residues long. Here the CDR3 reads CASSQESRQGRGYTF. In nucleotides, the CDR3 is TGCGCCAGCAGCCAAGAATCTCGACAGGGCCGGGGCTACACCTTC.

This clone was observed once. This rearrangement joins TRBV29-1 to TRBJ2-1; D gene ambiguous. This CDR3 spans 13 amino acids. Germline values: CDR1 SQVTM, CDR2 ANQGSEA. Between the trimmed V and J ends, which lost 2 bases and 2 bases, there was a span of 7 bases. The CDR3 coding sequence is TGCAGCGTTGAAACGAGGACCTACAATGAGCAGTTCTTC. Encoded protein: CSVETRTYNEQFF.

As DNA, the CDR3 is TGTGCCAGCAGCCCCGCGGTTTCCGGGGAGCTGTTTTTT. It is translated as CASSPAVSGELFF. The genes are TRBV7-2 and TRBJ2-2; D is unclear. CDR1 is SGHTA and CDR2 is FQGNSA in the germline V gene. Between the trimmed V and J ends, which lost 5 bases and 6 bases, there was a span of 10 bases. The CDR3 extends over 13 amino acids. The full variable domain, in which reference TRBV7-2 and TRBJ2-2 provide the parts outside the CDR3, is GAGVSQSPSNKVTEKGKDVELRCDPISGHTALYWYRQSLGQGLEFLIYFQGNSAPDKSGLPSDRFSAERTGGSVSTLTIQRTQQEDSAVYLCASSPAVSGELFFGEGSRLTVL.

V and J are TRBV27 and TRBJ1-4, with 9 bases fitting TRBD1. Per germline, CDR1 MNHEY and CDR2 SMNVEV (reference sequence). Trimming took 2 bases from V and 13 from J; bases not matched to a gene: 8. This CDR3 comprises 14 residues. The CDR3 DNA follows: TGTGCCAGCAGTTTAAACAGGGGGCCGATACGACTGTTTTTT. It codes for CASSLNRGPIRLFF.

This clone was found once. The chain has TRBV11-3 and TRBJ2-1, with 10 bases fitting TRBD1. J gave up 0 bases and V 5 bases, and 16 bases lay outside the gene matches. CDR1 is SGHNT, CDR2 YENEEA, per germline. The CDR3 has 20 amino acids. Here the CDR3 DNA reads TGTGCCAGCAGCCCCGGGACAGGGGTTCTAAGCGTCCGCTCCTACAATGAGCAGTTCTTC. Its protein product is CASSPGTGVLSVRSYNEQFF.

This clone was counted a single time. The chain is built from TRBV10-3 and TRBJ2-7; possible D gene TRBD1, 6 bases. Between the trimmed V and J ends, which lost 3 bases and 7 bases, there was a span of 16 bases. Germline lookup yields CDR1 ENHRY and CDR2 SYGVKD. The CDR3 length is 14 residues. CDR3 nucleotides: TGTGCCATCAGTGATGGGGACAAACCATGGGAGCAGTACTTC. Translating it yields CAISDGDKPWEQYF.

In nucleotides, the CDR3 is TGTGCCAGCAGCTTAGCCCCGGGTCTAGCGGGAGGGGGTAATGAGCAGTTCTTC. Translated: CASSLAPGLAGGGNEQFF. The rearrangement links TRBV7-9 to TRBJ2-1; TRBD2 matches 12 bases. CDR3 length equals 18 residues. CDR1 is SEHNR, CDR2 FQNEAQ, per germline (reference sequence). The V segment lost 0 bases and the J segment 7 bases; nucleotides outside the gene matches: 10.

The CDR3 DNA reads TGCGCCAGCAGTGAGTCGTTTGTCCATCCTAGTATTGAGTTCTTC. This encodes CASSESFVHPSIEFF. The chain uses TRBV10-1 and TRBJ2-1; no firm D call. The CDR3 has 15 amino acids. V lost 0 bases and J 14 bases, leaving 20 bases between the germline ends. The germline V gene encodes CDR1 WNHNN and CDR2 SYGVQD (reference sequence).

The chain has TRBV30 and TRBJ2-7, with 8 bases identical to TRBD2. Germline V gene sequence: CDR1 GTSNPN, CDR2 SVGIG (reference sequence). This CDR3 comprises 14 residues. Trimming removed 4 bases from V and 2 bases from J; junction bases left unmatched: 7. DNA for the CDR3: TGTGCCTGGAATCGTGTTAGCGGGACCTACGAGCAGTACTTC. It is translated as CAWNRVSGTYEQYF.

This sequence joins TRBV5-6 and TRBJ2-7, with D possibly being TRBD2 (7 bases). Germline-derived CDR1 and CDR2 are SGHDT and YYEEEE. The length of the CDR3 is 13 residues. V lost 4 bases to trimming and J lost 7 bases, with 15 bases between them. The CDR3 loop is CASSQLGGEEQYF. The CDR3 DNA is TGTGCCAGCAGCCAATTAGGGGGGGAGGAGCAGTACTTC.

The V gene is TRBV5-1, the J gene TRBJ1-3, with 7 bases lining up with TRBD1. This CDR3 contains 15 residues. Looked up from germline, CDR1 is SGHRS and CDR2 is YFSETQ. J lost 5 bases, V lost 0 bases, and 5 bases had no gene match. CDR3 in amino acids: CASSLEGQRRNTIYF. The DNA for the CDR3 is TGCGCCAGCAGCTTGGAGGGACAGAGAAGAAACACCATATATTTT.

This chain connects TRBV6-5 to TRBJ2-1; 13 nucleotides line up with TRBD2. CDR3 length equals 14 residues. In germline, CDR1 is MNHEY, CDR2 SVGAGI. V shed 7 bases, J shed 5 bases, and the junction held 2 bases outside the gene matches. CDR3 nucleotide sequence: TGTGCCAGCAAACTAGCGGGAGGGAACAATGAGCAGTTCTTC. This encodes CASKLAGGNNEQFF.

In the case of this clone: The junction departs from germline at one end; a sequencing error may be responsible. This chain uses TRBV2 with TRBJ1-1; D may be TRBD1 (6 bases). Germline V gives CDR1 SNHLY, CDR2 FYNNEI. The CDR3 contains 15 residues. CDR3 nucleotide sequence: TGTGCCAGCAGGGAAGGACAGTTTGGGAACACTGAAGCTTTCTTT. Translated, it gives CASREGQFGNTEAFF.

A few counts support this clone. The CDR3 DNA sequence: TGTGCCAGCAGCGCCTCACAGGGTCGGCATTCACCCCTCCACTTT. Its translation is CASSASQGRHSPLHF. The V and J genes are TRBV6-2 or TRBV6-3 and TRBJ1-6; a possible D gene is TRBD1 (6 bases). CDR1 and CDR2 from the germline V gene are MNHEY and SVGEGT. The CDR3 spans 15 residues. The ends were cut back, 6 bases at V and 8 bases at J, with 17 bases in the middle.

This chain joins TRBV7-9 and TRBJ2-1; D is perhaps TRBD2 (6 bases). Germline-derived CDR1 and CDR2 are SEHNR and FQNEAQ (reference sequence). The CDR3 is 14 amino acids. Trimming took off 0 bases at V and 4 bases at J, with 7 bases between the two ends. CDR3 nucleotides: TGTGCCAGCAGCTTAGCGGGGGGTTACAATGAGCAGTTCTTC. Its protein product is CASSLAGGYNEQFF.

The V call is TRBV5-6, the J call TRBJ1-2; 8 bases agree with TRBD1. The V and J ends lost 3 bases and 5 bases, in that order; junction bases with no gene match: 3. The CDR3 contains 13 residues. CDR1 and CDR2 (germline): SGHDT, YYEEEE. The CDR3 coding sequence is TGTGCCAGCAGCTCCACAGGGGGGTATGGCTACACCTTC. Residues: CASSSTGGYGYTF.

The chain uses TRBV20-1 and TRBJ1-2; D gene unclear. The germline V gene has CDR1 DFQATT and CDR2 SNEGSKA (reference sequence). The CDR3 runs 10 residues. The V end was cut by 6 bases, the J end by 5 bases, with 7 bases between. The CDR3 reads CSARSYGYTF. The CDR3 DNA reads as TGCAGTGCCCGGAGTTATGGCTACACCTTC.

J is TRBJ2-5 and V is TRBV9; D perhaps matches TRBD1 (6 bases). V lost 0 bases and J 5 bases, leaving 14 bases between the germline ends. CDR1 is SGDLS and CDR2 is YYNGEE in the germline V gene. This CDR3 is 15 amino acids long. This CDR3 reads CASSVGGGGGETQYF. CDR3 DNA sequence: TGTGCCAGCAGCGTAGGTGGTGGGGGCGGGGAGACCCAGTACTTC.

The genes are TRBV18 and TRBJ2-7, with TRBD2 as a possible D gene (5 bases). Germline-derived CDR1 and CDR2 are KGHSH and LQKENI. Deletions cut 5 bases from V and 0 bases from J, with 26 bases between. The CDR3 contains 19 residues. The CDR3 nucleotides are TGTGCCAGCTCAACCATCCCCAGCCTGCAAACTAGGAGCTCCTACGAGCAGTACTTC. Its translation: CASSTIPSLQTRSSYEQYF.

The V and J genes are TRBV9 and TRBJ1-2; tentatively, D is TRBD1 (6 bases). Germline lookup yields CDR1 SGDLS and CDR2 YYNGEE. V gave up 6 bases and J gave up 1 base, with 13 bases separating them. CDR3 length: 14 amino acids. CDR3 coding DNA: TGTGCCAGCACCAAGGGACAAATTAACTATGGCTACACCTTC. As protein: CASTKGQINYGYTF.

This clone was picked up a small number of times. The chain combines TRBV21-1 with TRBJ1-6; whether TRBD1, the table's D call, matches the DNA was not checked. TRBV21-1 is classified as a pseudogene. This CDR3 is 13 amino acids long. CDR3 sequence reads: CASSKGQGSPLHF. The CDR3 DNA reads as TGTGCCAGCAGCAAGGGACAGGGATCACCCCTCCACTTT.

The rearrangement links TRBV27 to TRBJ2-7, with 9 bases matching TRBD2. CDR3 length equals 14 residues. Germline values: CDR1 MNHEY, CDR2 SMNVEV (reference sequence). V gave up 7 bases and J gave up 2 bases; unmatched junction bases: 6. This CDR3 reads CASKLAGPTYEQYF. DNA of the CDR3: TGTGCCAGCAAGCTAGCGGGGCCAACCTACGAGCAGTACTTC.

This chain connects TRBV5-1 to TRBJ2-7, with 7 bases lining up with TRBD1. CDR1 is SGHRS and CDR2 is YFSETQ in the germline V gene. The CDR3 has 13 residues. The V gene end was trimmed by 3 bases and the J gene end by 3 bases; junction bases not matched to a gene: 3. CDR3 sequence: CASSWTGRYEQYF. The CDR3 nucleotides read TGCGCCAGCAGCTGGACAGGCCGCTACGAGCAGTACTTC. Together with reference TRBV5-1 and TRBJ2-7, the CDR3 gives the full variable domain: KAGVTQTPRYLIKTRGQQVTLSCSPISGHRSVSWYQQTPGQGLQFLFEYFSETQRNKGNFPGRFSGRQFSNSRSEMNVSTLELGDSALYLCASSWTGRYEQYFGPGTRLTVT.

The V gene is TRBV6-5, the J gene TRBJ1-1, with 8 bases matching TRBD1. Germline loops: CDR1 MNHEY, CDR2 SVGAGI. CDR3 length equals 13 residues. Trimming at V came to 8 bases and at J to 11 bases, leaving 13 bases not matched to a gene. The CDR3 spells CASVGRQGAMAFF. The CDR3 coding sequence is TGTGCCAGCGTTGGTCGGCAGGGGGCCATGGCTTTCTTT.

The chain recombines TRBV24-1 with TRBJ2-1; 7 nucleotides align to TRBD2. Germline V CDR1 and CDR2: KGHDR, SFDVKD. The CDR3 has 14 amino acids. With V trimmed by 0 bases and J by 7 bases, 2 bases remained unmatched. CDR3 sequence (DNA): TGTGCCACCAGTGATTTGGCGGGACTAAATGAGCAGTTCTTC. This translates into CATSDLAGLNEQFF.